This T cell receptor beta chain was obtained from a study of T cell changes during pregnancy in multiple sclerosis. Repertoires were generated with immunoSEQ multiplex PCR, while TCRdb's copy carries only in-frame clones and drops some. The sample has some 20,000 clones, approximately 88% seen once. The sequence came from a female donor in good health, enrolled as a control in a pregnancy study. The sample here was CD8+ T cells from peripheral blood mononuclear cells, taken after pregnancy.

CDR3 amino acids: CASSEGGEVDEQFF. CDR3 DNA: TGTGCCAGCAGTGAGGGGGGGGAAGTGGATGAGCAGTTCTTC. The chain is built from TRBV25-1 and TRBJ2-1, with 7 bases identical to TRBD2. The V gene's germline CDR1 is MGHDK and CDR2 SYGVNS. The ends lost 3 bases at V and 8 bases at J; junction bases unmatched: 7. The CDR3 loop spans 14 amino acids.